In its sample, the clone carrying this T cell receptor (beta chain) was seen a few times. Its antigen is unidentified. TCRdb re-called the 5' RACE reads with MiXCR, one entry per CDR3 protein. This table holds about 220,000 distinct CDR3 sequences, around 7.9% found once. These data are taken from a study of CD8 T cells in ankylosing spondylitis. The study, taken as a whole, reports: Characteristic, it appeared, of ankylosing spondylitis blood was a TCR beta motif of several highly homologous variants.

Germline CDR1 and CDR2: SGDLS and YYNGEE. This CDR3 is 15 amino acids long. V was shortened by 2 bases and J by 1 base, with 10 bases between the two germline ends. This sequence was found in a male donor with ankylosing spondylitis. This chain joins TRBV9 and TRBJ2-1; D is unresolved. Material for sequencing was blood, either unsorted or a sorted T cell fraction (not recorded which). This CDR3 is CASSVISASYNEQFF. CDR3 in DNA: TGTGCCAGCAGCGTCATTTCCGCGTCCTACAATGAGCAGTTCTTC.